This T cell receptor (beta chain) was captured by sequencing in a study of shared clonotypes between healthy human individuals. Study results and limitations: Apart from blood, nothing was sampled; tissue repertoires likely differ.

Naive CD8 isolation took CD45RO-negative cells positively selected for CCR7 and excluded terminally differentiated effector memory CD45RA+ cells. The repertoire was sequenced with immunoSEQ multiplex PCR; TCRdb's copy has only in-frame clones and lacks some. The sample holds about 2 million clones, about 95% seen once. This CDR3 contains 15 residues. From germline, CDR1 is SGHRS and CDR2 YFSETQ. V was pared by 0 bases and J by 6 bases, with 2 bases of the junction left unmatched. Turning to this clone: Its antigen is undetermined.

The source is a young man in good health. The J gene is TRBJ2-3, the V gene TRBV5-1; 12 bases agree with TRBD2. What was sequenced was naive CD8+ T cells sorted from blood. The CDR3 DNA reads as TGCGCCAGCAGCTTGGAAGGGACTAGCGGGGATACGCAGTATTTT. This codes for CASSLEGTSGDTQYF.